This T cell receptor beta chain was captured by sequencing in a study of blood T cells in healthy people across ages. Study observations and caveats: Naive CD4+ cell counts and diversity both ran higher in long-lived than in aged donors. It was found that TCR beta diversity correlated strongly with the percentage of naive T cells.

There are a few counts of this clonotype. The antigen is unknown. The CDR3 is made up of 17 amino acids. The germline V and J ends were trimmed by 3 bases and 5 bases, with 23 bases remaining between them. Per the germline V gene, CDR1 is DFQATT and CDR2 is SNEGSKA (reference sequence). A sample-barcoded 5' primer and a J-beta primer mix were used in a second PCR of about 7 to 12 cycles. From the 5' RACE reads, TCRdb called clonotypes with MiXCR, one entry per CDR3 protein. This table has around 2 million distinct CDR3 sequences, approximately 39% appearing once. This chain links TRBV20-1 with TRBJ2-1; D is perhaps TRBD2 (5 bases). The sample comprised blood. This receptor was taken from a human donor in good health. CDR3 protein: CSASGGRSDRGNNEQFF. The CDR3 nucleotides read TGCAGTGCTAGCGGCGGGCGGAGCGATCGGGGAAACAATGAGCAGTTCTTC.